The text below deals with one T cell receptor beta chain. Its antigen is unknown. No per-base quality is available; no much larger clone lies one base away. The immunoSEQ Assay, a bias-controlled multiplex PCR, was used to amplify TCRbeta CDR3 regions from genomic DNA. On the study's bioinformatics: Nucleated cell counts per sample were estimated from amplification of reference gene primers within the assay. Sequence reads were collapsed and filtered to measure the absolute abundance of every unique TCRbeta CDR3 rearrangement. Productive Simpson clonality was computed per sample as the square root of Simpson's diversity index over productive rearrangements. TCRdb mirrors the immuneACCESS table, restricted to in-frame sequences. Some clones are absent from its copies; in checked studies, under half trace to an unresolved V gene, and the reason for the others is unknown. V, J and clone size are those of that table, while D and trimming were read from the DNA. This sample comprises some 270,000 clones, roughly 85% of them detected only once. About 9.3% of the sample is in the top ten clones.

The sample belongs to a study of blood T cell repertoires in COVID-19 (dated by TCRdb to between 2020 and 2021). About the investigation overall: The collaborator samples originated in the United States, Italy and Spain and spanned the acute and convalescent phases of COVID-19. Samples were obtained from the ongoing ImmuneRACE study (first 160 participants) and from 1,000 to 1,500 subjects provided by 6 global collaborators. Where HLA class I and class II types were available, the types were taken from metadata supplied by the sample provider, not from assay-based typing. The prospective study material was composed of cDNA or gDNA derived from T cells, B-cell-depleted T cells, or PBMCs. Sample metadata almost always included a de-identified subject ID, COVID-19 status, age in years and sex. Subjects who had been exposed to COVID-19, were actively infected with it, or had recovered from it provided the deeply sampled blood TCRbeta repertoires that made up the dataset. The repertoires were released in a freely available public database intended as a resource for research on the immune response to SARS-CoV-2.

Overall results and qualifications from the work: The amount of clinical and demographic metadata varied by source and participant and was provided uncurated.

Participants in the prospective study were aged roughly 18 to 100 years, lived in under 30 United States geographic areas, and enrolled through a virtual design. In the prospective study, cohorts were assigned on the basis of participant-reported clinical history obtained from a screening survey and a study questionnaire. In the prospective study, mobile phlebotomists collected whole blood, serum and a nasopharyngeal or oropharyngeal swab from each participant. Over an approximately 2-month period, participants in the prospective study had the option of providing additional blood draws and questionnaires. Before DNA extraction, blood samples from the prospective study were shipped at room temperature or frozen. The origin of this receptor is a woman between 50 and 59 years old with acute COVID-19. The sequenced sample was PBMCs or T cells enriched from blood (not recorded which).

The nucleotide sequence reads as follows: TGTGCCAGCAGCTTAGTGGACAGGGCATCACCCCTCCACTTT. It is translated as CASSLVDRASPLHF. The rearrangement joined TRBV7-2 to TRBJ1-6, and 8 bases in between align with TRBD1. From a lookup of the germline V gene, CDR1 and CDR2 are SGHTA and FQGNSA. From its cysteine to its phenylalanine, the CDR3 spans 14 amino acids. Left in the record is the CDR3 DNA by itself, 42 bases read in frame from the first base. V is pruned by 1 base and J by 10 bases, leaving 3 bases of the junction without a gene match. Joined to the reference TRBV7-2 and TRBJ1-6 proteins, this CDR3 gives the full variable domain: GAGVSQSPSNKVTEKGKDVELRCDPISGHTALYWYRQSLGQGLEFLIYFQGNSAPDKSGLPSDRFSAERTGGSVSTLTIQRTQQEDSAVYLCASSLVDRASPLHFGNGTRLTVT.